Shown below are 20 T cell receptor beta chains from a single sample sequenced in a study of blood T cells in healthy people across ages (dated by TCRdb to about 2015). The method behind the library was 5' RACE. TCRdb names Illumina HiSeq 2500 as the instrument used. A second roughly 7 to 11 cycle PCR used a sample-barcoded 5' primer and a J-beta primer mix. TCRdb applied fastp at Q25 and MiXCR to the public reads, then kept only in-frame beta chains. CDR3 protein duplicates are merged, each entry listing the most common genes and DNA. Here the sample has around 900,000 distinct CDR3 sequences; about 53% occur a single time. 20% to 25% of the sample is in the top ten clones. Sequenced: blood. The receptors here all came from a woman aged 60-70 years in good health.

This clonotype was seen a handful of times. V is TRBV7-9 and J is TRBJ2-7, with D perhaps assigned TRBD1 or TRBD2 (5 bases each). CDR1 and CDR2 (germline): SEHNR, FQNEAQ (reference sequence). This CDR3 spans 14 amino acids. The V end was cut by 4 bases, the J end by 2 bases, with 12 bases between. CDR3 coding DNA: TGTGCCAGCAGCTCGGGGCAGCTACCCTACGAGCAGTACTTC. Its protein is CASSSGQLPYEQYF.

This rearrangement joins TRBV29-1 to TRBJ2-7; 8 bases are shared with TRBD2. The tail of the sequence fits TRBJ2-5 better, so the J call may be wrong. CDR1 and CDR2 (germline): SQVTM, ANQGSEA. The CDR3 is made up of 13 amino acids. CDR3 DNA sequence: TGCAGCGCCCGGGGGGGGCTCACGGAGACCCAGTACTTC. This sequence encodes CSARGGLTETQYF.

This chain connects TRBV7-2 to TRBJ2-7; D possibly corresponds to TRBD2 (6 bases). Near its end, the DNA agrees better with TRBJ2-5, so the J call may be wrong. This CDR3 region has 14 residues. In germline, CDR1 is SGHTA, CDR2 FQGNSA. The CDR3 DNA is TGTGCCAGCAGCTTCGCGGGACTGGGGGAGACCCAGTACTTC. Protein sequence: CASSFAGLGETQYF.

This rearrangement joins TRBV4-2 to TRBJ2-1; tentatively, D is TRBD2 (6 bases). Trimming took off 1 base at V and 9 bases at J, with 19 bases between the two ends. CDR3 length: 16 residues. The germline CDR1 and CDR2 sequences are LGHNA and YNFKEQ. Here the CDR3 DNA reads TGTGCCAGCAGCCAAGCGCAGACTAGTGTTTATAGTGAGCAGTTCTTC. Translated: CASSQAQTSVYSEQFF.

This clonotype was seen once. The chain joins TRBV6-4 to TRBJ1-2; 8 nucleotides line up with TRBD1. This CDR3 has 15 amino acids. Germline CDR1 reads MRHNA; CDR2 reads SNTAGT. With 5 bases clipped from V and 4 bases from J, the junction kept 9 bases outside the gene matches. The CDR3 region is CASSPLAGGGYGYTF. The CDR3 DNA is TGTGCCAGCAGTCCCCTGGCAGGGGGCGGCTATGGCTACACCTTC.

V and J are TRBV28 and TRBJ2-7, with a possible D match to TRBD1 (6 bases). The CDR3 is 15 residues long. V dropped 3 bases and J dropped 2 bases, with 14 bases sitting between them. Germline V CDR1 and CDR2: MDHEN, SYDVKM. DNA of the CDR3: TGTGCCAGCAGTTTTCTCAGGGGATGGGCCTACGAGCAGTACTTC. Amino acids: CASSFLRGWAYEQYF.

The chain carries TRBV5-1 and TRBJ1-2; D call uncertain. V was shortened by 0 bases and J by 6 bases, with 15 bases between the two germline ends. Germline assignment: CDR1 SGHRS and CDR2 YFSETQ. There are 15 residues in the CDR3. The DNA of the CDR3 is TGCGCCAGCAGCTTGGGCAGGACGGGAGGGAATGGCTACACCTTC. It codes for CASSLGRTGGNGYTF.

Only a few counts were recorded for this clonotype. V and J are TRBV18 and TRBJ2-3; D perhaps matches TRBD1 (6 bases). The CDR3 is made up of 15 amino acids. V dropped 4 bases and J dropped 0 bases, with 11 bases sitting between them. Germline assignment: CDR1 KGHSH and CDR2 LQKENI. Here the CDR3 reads CASSRKQGSTDTQYF. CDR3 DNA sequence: TGTGCCAGCTCACGGAAACAGGGTAGCACAGATACGCAGTATTTT.

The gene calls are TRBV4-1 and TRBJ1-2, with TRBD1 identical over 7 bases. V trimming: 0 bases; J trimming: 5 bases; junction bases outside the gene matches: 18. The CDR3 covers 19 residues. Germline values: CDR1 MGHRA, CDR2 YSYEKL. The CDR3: CASSQEALISGTEFYGYTF. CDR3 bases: TGCGCCAGCAGCCAAGAGGCCCTAATTTCCGGGACAGAGTTTTATGGCTACACCTTC.

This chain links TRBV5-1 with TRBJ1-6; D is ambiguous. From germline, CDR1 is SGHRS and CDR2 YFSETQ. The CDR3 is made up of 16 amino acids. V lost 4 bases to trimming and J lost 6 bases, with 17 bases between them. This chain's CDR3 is CASSPQFGVGNSPLHF. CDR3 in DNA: TGCGCCAGCAGCCCGCAGTTCGGGGTTGGTAATTCACCCCTCCACTTT.

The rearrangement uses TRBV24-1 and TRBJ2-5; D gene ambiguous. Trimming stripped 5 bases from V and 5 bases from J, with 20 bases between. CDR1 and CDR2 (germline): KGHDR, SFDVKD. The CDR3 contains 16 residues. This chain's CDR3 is CATSGHSTRSGETQYF. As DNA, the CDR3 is TGTGCCACCAGTGGCCATTCGACAAGGTCTGGGGAGACCCAGTACTTC.

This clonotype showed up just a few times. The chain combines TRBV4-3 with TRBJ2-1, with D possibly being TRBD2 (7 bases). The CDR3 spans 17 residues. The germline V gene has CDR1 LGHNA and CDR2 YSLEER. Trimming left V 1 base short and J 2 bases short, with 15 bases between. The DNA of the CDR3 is TGCGCCAGCAGCCAAGGGAGGGAGGGGGGAACCTACAATGAGCAGTTCTTC. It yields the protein CASSQGREGGTYNEQFF.

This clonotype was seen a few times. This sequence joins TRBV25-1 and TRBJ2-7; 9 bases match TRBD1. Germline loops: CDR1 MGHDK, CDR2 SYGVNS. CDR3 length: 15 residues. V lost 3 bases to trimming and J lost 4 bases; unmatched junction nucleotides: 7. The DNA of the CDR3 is TGTGCCAGCAGTGAGCCGGGACAGGGCCTGTACGAGCAGTACTTC. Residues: CASSEPGQGLYEQYF.

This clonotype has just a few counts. The CDR3: CASSLDPSGGTYEQYF. The CDR3 DNA reads as TGTGCCAGCAGCTTAGATCCTAGCGGGGGAACCTACGAGCAGTACTTC. This chain links TRBV7-9 with TRBJ2-7; 10 nucleotides agree with TRBD2. From germline, CDR1 is SEHNR and CDR2 FQNEAQ (reference sequence). V was pared by 1 base and J by 2 bases, with 5 bases of the junction left unmatched. The CDR3 is 16 residues long. The full variable domain, its missing parts supplied by reference TRBV7-9 and TRBJ2-7, is DTGVSQNPRHKITKRGQNVTFRCDPISEHNRLYWYRQTLGQGPEFLTYFQNEAQLEKSRLLSDRFSAERPKGSFSTLEIQRTEQGDSAMYLCASSLDPSGGTYEQYFGPGTRLTVT.

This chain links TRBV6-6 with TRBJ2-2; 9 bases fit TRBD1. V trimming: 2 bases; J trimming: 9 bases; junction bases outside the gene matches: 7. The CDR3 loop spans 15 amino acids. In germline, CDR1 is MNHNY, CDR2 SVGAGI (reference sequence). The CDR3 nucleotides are TGTGCCAGCAGTTACACCGGGACAGGGCGTCGGGAGCTGTTTTTT. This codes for CASSYTGTGRRELFF.

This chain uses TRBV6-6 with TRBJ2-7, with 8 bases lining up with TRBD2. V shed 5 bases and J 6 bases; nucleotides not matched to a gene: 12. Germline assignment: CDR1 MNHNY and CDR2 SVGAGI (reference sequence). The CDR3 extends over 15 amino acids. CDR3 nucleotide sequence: TGTGCCAGCAGTCCAAACGACGGGGGGGCGTTCGAGCAGTACTTC. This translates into CASSPNDGGAFEQYF.

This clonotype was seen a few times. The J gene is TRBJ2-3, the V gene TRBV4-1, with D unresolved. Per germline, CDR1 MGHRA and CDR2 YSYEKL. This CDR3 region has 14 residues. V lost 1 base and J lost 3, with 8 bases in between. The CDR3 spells CASSQVPLTDTQYF. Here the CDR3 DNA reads TGCGCCAGCAGCCAAGTGCCTTTGACAGATACGCAGTATTTT.

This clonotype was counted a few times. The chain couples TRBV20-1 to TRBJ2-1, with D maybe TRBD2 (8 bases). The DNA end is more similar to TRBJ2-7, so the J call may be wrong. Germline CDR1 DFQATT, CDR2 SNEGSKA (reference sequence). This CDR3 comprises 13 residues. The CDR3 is CSADSGTDYEQYF. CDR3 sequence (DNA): TGCAGTGCCGATAGCGGGACAGACTACGAGCAGTACTTC.

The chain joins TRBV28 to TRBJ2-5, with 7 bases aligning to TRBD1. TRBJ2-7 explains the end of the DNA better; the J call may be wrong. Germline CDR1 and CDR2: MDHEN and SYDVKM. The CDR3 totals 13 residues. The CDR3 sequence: CASKRGQPYEQYF. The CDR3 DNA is TGTGCCAGCAAACGGGGACAGCCCTACGAGCAGTACTTC.

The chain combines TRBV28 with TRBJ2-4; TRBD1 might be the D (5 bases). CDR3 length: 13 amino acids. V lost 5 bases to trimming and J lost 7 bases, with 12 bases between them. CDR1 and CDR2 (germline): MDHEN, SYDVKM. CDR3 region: CASSAGSFNIQYF. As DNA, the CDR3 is TGTGCCAGCAGTGCAGGGTCCTTTAACATTCAGTACTTC. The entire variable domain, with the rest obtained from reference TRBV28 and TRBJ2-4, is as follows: DVKVTQSSRYLVKRTGEKVFLECVQDMDHENMFWYRQDPGLGLRLIYFSYDVKMKEKGDIPEGYSVSREKKERFSLILESASTNQTSMYLCASSAGSFNIQYFGAGTRLSVL.